The sequence of this T cell receptor (beta chain) was determined in a study of neoadjuvant nivolumab and ipilimumab in lung cancer. Libraries were prepared by immunoSEQ multiplex PCR; TCRdb keeps only in-frame clonotypes and omits some of them. The sample records fewer than 35,000 clones, less than 95% being singletons. In germline, CDR1 is MNHEY, CDR2 SVGAGI. The CDR3 runs 14 residues. As to this clone: Its cognate antigen is unknown.

Study outcomes and limitations: From pretherapy to surgery, tumor richness and clonality rose with dual therapy.

The sample in question was peripheral blood, obtained after neoadjuvant nivolumab, alone or with ipilimumab, at or shortly before surgery. V is TRBV6-5 and J is TRBJ1-6; no reliable D call. The sequence derives from an adult with non-small cell lung cancer. In nucleotides, the CDR3 is TGTGGCAGTTCGCAGAGCTCCTATAATTCACCCCTCCACTTT. This encodes CGSSQSSYNSPLHF.